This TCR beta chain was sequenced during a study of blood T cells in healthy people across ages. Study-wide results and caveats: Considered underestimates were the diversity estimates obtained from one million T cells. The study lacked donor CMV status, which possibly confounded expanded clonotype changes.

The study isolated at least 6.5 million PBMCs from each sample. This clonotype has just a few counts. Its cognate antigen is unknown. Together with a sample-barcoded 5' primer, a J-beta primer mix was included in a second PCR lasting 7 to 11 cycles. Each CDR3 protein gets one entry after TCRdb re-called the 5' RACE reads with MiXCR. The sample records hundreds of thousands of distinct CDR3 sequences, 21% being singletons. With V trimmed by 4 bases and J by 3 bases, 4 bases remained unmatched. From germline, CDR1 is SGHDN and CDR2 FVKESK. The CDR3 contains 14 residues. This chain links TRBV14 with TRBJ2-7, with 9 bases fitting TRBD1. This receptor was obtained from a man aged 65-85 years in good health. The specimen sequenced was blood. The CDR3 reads CASSPWTGDYEQYF. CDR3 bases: TGTGCCAGCAGCCCTTGGACAGGGGACTACGAGCAGTACTTC.